The next 31 T cell receptor beta chains were all read from a single sample in a study of cytomegalovirus exposure and HLA in healthy donors. This PCR relied on a set of 60 Vbeta primers and 13 Jbeta primers. The method was immunoSEQ multiplex PCR; TCRdb's version includes in-frame clones alone and lacks a portion of them. Of about 180,000 clones detected, 75% to 85% appear once; the ten largest clones hold less than 1.5%. The specimen sequenced was PBMCs. The receptors shown here come from a man younger than 30 in good health and CMV-seronegative.

The CDR3 loop reads CAISDLGGKSYNEQFF. DNA of the CDR3: TGTGCCATCAGTGATCTCGGCGGGAAGTCCTACAATGAGCAGTTCTTC. The V gene is TRBV10-3, the J gene TRBJ2-1; perhaps TRBD2 as D (6 bases). The CDR3 extends over 16 amino acids. The germline V gene has CDR1 ENHRY and CDR2 SYGVKD. V lost 3 bases, J lost 1 base, and 13 bases lay in between.

This chain joins TRBV16 and TRBJ2-7, with 8 bases that match TRBD1. The CDR3 spans 15 residues. V trimming: 1 base; J trimming: 3 bases; junction bases outside the gene matches: 5. Per the germline V gene, CDR1 is KGHSY and CDR2 is FQNENV. CDR3 amino acids: CASSQYGQGDYEQYF. CDR3 DNA: TGTGCCAGCAGCCAATATGGACAGGGAGACTACGAGCAGTACTTC. Based on the CDR3 plus reference TRBV16 and TRBJ2-7, the full variable domain is GEEVAQTPKHLVRGEGQKAKLYCAPIKGHSYVFWYQQVLKNEFKFLISFQNENVFDETGMPKERFSAKCLPNSPCSLEIQATKLEDSAVYFCASSQYGQGDYEQYFGPGTRLTVT.

The CDR3, as DNA: TGCGCCAGCAGCCAAGATCTCAGGGAAAAACTGTTTTTT. Translation: CASSQDLREKLFF. The chain combines TRBV4-3 with TRBJ1-4; D remains ambiguous. The CDR3 totals 13 residues. V was trimmed by 0 bases and J by 8 bases, leaving 7 bases between them. Germline V gene lookup returns CDR1 LGHNA and CDR2 YSLEER.

The chain uses TRBV6-5 and TRBJ1-2, with no clear D. Germline V CDR1 and CDR2: MNHEY, SVGAGI. The CDR3 loop spans 15 amino acids. V lost 6 bases to trimming and J lost 0 bases, with 14 bases between them. DNA of the CDR3: TGTGCCAGCAGAACGAAACTGGGAGCTAACTATGGCTACACCTTC. Translating gives CASRTKLGANYGYTF.

The chain employs TRBV5-6 and TRBJ1-3; D may be TRBD1 (6 bases). The CDR3 contains 14 residues. Germline V CDR1 and CDR2: SGHDT, YYEEEE. The V end was cut by 5 bases, the J end by 3 bases, with 12 bases between. The CDR3, as DNA: TGTGCCAGCAGTCTCGGACAGAGTGGAAACACCATATATTTT. This encodes CASSLGQSGNTIYF.

The V and J genes are TRBV4-3 and TRBJ2-7; 9 nucleotides line up with TRBD2. CDR1 and CDR2 from the germline V gene are LGHNA and YSLEER. The V segment lost 3 bases and the J segment 0 bases; nucleotides outside the gene matches: 3. The CDR3 runs to 15 residues. The chain's CDR3 is CASSQLAGSSYEQYF. The CDR3 nucleotides read TGCGCCAGCAGCCAGCTAGCGGGGAGCTCCTACGAGCAGTACTTC.

This clone showed up just a few times. The chain carries TRBV7-8 and TRBJ1-2; 8 bases align to TRBD1. V was clipped by 4 bases and J by 1 base; unmatched bases: 5. The CDR3 totals 15 residues. The germline CDR1 and CDR2 sequences are SGHVS and FQNEAQ. The CDR3, as DNA: TGTGCCAGCAGCTCTACAGGGGGGAATAACTATGGCTACACCTTC. This gives the protein CASSSTGGNNYGYTF.

The chain has TRBV11-2 and TRBJ2-1; D is possibly TRBD1 (6 bases). This CDR3 comprises 14 residues. The V end lost 1 base, the J end lost 14 bases, and 18 bases lay between the germline ends. Per the germline V gene, CDR1 is SGHAT and CDR2 is FQNNGV. The CDR3 DNA follows: TGTGCCAGCAGCTTAGCTCGGGCCGGTGCAGGGGAGTTCTTC. Amino acids: CASSLARAGAGEFF.

V gene TRBV7-2 combines with J gene TRBJ2-7, with TRBD2 matching 7 bases. V shed 7 bases, J shed 0 bases, and the junction held 6 bases outside the gene matches. Germline V gives CDR1 SGHTA, CDR2 FQGNSA. CDR3 length: 14 amino acids. The CDR3 region is CASNRAGSSYEQYF. DNA of the CDR3: TGTGCCAGCAACCGAGCGGGGAGCTCCTACGAGCAGTACTTC.

This clone was seen more than once but under ten times. The chain couples TRBV6-1 to TRBJ2-1; 15 bases line up with TRBD2. From germline, CDR1 is MNHNS and CDR2 SASEGT. V gave up 4 bases and J gave up 4 bases; unmatched junction bases: 5. The CDR3 runs to 17 residues. The CDR3 DNA follows: TGTGCCAGCAGTGTGGGGGGACTAGCGGGGGGTTACAATGAGCAGTTCTTC. This encodes CASSVGGLAGGYNEQFF.

The chain combines TRBV10-3 with TRBJ1-2; D ambiguous. The CDR3 sequence is 14 residues long. Deletions cut 2 bases from V and 8 bases from J, with 15 bases between. Per germline, CDR1 ENHRY and CDR2 SYGVKD. Here the CDR3 DNA reads TGTGCCATCAGTGAGAGTTGGGGAGCGAGAGGCTACACCTTC. Amino acids: CAISESWGARGYTF.

The chain has TRBV4-2 and TRBJ2-3; 9 bases are shared with TRBD2. Germline CDR1 is LGHNA and CDR2 is YNFKEQ. The V segment lost 0 bases and the J segment 10 bases; nucleotides outside the gene matches: 11. This CDR3 comprises 16 residues. The CDR3 protein is CASSQDGASGAVAQYF. The CDR3 DNA is TGTGCCAGCAGCCAAGATGGGGCTAGCGGGGCCGTAGCGCAGTATTTT.

The chain joins TRBV5-8 to TRBJ2-7, with TRBD1 identical over 7 bases. CDR3 length: 14 amino acids. The germline CDR1 and CDR2 sequences are SGHTS and YDEGEE. Trimming removed 4 bases from V and 2 bases from J; junction bases left unmatched: 6. The CDR3: CASSRRDRAYEQYF. The CDR3 DNA is TGTGCCAGCAGCAGACGGGACAGAGCCTACGAGCAGTACTTC.

This clone was detected only once. The chain combines TRBV7-9 with TRBJ1-1; D ambiguous. The length of the CDR3 is 12 residues. V was clipped by 1 base and J by 7 bases, with 7 bases between them. Germline V lookup: CDR1 SEHNR, CDR2 FQNEAQ (reference sequence). The CDR3 nucleotides read TGTGCCAGCAGCTTAGATGGCGGTGAAGCTTTCTTT. As protein: CASSLDGGEAFF.

This clone was counted between two and nine times. Here the CDR3 reads CASSLQEAEAFF. CDR3 nucleotide sequence: TGTGCCAGCAGCCTACAGGAAGCTGAAGCTTTCTTT. The chain couples TRBV7-9 to TRBJ1-1, with a possible D match to TRBD1 (5 bases). CDR1 is SEHNR, CDR2 FQNEAQ, per germline (reference sequence). This CDR3 is 12 amino acids long. With 5 bases removed from V and 6 bases from J, the gap between germline ends came to 10 bases.

The rearrangement joins TRBV7-9 to TRBJ2-1; 12 nucleotides align to TRBD2. The length of the CDR3 is 13 residues. Germline-derived CDR1 and CDR2 are SEHNR and FQNEAQ (reference sequence). V was pared by 5 bases and J by 14 bases, with 7 bases of the junction left unmatched. CDR3 residues: CASSALAGGEKFF. The CDR3 DNA sequence: TGTGCCAGCAGCGCACTAGCGGGGGGCGAAAAGTTCTTC.

Here the CDR3 reads CAWSPGTGLFEQYF. The CDR3 nucleotides are TGTGCCTGGAGTCCAGGGACAGGCCTCTTCGAGCAGTACTTC. The rearrangement uses TRBV30 and TRBJ2-7, with 8 bases lining up with TRBD1. The V segment lost 2 bases and the J segment 6 bases; nucleotides outside the gene matches: 9. Per germline, CDR1 GTSNPN and CDR2 SVGIG (reference sequence). This CDR3 has 14 amino acids.

This clone has more than one count but fewer than ten. V and J are TRBV27 and TRBJ1-5; 7 positions agree with TRBD1. Trimming took 8 bases from V and 2 from J; bases not matched to a gene: 3. The CDR3 covers 13 residues. The V gene's germline CDR1 is MNHEY and CDR2 SMNVEV (reference sequence). CDR3 bases: TGTGCCAGCCGTGGACAGGGCAATCAGCCCCAGCATTTT. Translation: CASRGQGNQPQHF.

Only a few counts were recorded for this clone. This chain links TRBV11-3 with TRBJ2-7, with D hard to call. The CDR3 sequence is 16 residues long. Germline V CDR1 and CDR2: SGHNT, YENEEA. Deletions cut 2 bases from V and 1 base from J, with 15 bases between. The CDR3 coding sequence is TGTGCCAGCAGCTTAAGCCTTGGTGTTAAGTCCTACGAGCAGTACTTC. As protein: CASSLSLGVKSYEQYF. The full variable domain, its missing parts supplied by reference TRBV11-3 and TRBJ2-7, is EAGVVQSPRYKIIEKKQPVAFWCNPISGHNTLYWYLQNLGQGPELLIRYENEEAVDDSQLPKDRFSAERLKGVDSTLKIQPAELGDSAVYLCASSLSLGVKSYEQYFGPGTRLTVT.

This sequence joins TRBV6-1 and TRBJ2-7, with a tentative D call TRBD2 (5 bases). The CDR3 loop spans 14 amino acids. V was pared by 5 bases and J by 4 bases, with 15 bases between. The germline CDR1 and CDR2 sequences are MNHNS and SASEGT. The CDR3 here is CASSYFGSGYEQYF. For the CDR3, the DNA is TGTGCCAGCAGTTATTTTGGAAGCGGTTACGAGCAGTACTTC.

The genes are TRBV6-1 and TRBJ2-5, with 8 bases matching TRBD2. V gave up 2 bases and J gave up 2 bases; unmatched junction bases: 7. This CDR3 region has 16 residues. Germline V gives CDR1 MNHNS, CDR2 SASEGT. Written as DNA, the CDR3 is TGTGCCAGCAGTGAATTGAGCGGGGGCGTTCAAGAGACCCAGTACTTC. Its translation is CASSELSGGVQETQYF.

This rearrangement joins TRBV30 to TRBJ1-2, with 7 positions matching TRBD1. CDR1 GTSNPN and CDR2 SVGIG come from the germline V gene (reference sequence). The CDR3 is 14 residues long. Unmatched junction bases numbered 8, after V lost 3 bases and J lost 4 bases. The CDR3 nucleotides are TGTGCCTGGAGACCTGAGACAGGGCCCTATGGCTACACCTTC. Encoded protein: CAWRPETGPYGYTF.

This clone was seen only once. The CDR3 spells CASSLEAPRTGELFF. The CDR3 DNA sequence: TGTGCCAGCAGTTTGGAGGCACCGCGCACCGGGGAGCTGTTTTTT. The chain recombines TRBV28 with TRBJ2-2; possible D gene TRBD2, 5 bases. This CDR3 has 15 residues. Germline V CDR1 and CDR2: MDHEN, SYDVKM. Trimming took 3 bases from V and 4 from J, leaving 12 bases between them.

The V call is TRBV10-3, the J call TRBJ2-7; tentatively, D is TRBD1 (6 bases). Trimming removed 2 bases at V and 0 bases at J, with 14 bases between. The CDR3 sequence is 16 residues long. From germline, CDR1 is ENHRY and CDR2 SYGVKD. In nucleotides, the CDR3 is TGTGCCATCAGTGAGGAGGACAGAAAAGGCTCCTACGAGCAGTACTTC. Translating gives CAISEEDRKGSYEQYF.

The V gene is TRBV5-6, the J gene TRBJ2-5; D is perhaps TRBD2 (6 bases). Trimming stripped 4 bases from V and 5 bases from J, with 18 bases between. From germline, CDR1 is SGHDT and CDR2 YYEEEE. The CDR3 has 15 residues. The CDR3 nucleotides are TGTGCCAGCAGCCTGACGGGACTTTTGGGGGAGACCCAGTACTTC. Protein product: CASSLTGLLGETQYF.

The chain has TRBV19 and TRBJ2-5, with TRBD1 matching over 10 bases. The CDR3 loop spans 14 amino acids. The germline V gene has CDR1 LNHDA and CDR2 SQIVND (reference sequence). V shed 2 bases and J 4 bases; nucleotides not matched to a gene: 1. CDR3 sequence (DNA): TGTGCCAGTAGTATACGGACAGGGGGAGAGACCCAGTACTTC. This sequence encodes CASSIRTGGETQYF.

The chain couples TRBV7-8 to TRBJ1-5; weak D call: TRBD1 (6 bases). The CDR3 sequence is 13 residues long. CDR1 SGHVS and CDR2 FQNEAQ come from the germline V gene. V was clipped by 5 bases and J by 7 bases, with 12 bases between them. The CDR3 reads CASSEGGRQPQHF. In nucleotides, the CDR3 is TGTGCCAGCAGCGAGGGGGGGCGGCAGCCCCAGCATTTT.

The CDR3 DNA sequence: TGTGCCAGCAGCTTAGACAGAATCCAATACGAGCAGTACTTC. It codes for CASSLDRIQYEQYF. This chain connects TRBV7-2 to TRBJ2-7, with no clear D. The length of the CDR3 is 14 residues. V was shortened by 1 base and J by 4 bases, with 11 bases between the two germline ends. Per germline, CDR1 SGHTA and CDR2 FQGNSA.

The CDR3 DNA sequence: TGTGCCAGCAGTTACATGCGGAACACTGAAGCTTTCTTT. It yields the protein CASSYMRNTEAFF. This chain uses TRBV6-5 with TRBJ1-1; D is unclear. The CDR3 extends over 13 amino acids. V was cut by 2 bases and J by 1 base, with 5 bases left in between. CDR1 and CDR2 (germline): MNHEY, SVGAGI.

The chain carries TRBV28 and TRBJ1-2, with D possibly matching TRBD1 (6 bases). Per the germline V gene, CDR1 is MDHEN and CDR2 is SYDVKM. This CDR3 has 14 residues. V was trimmed by 8 bases and J by 4 bases, leaving 17 bases between them. The CDR3 DNA follows: TGTGCCAGCCATGGGGGCAGGGGAAGCTATGGCTACACCTTC. It is translated as CASHGGRGSYGYTF.

The chain carries TRBV6-5 and TRBJ1-1, with 8 bases matching TRBD1. The germline V gene encodes CDR1 MNHEY and CDR2 SVGAGI. Losses at the gene ends were 7 bases for V and 1 base for J; bases not matched to a gene: 2. The CDR3 runs to 13 residues. DNA for the CDR3: TGTGCCAGCAAACAGGGGGGGAACACTGAAGCTTTCTTT. Its translation: CASKQGGNTEAFF.